This T cell receptor beta chain was recovered during a study of regulatory T cells in long-lasting Graves disease. With regard to this clonotype: Its target is unknown.

Trimming removed 5 bases from V and 6 bases from J, with 11 bases in between. Germline loops: CDR1 MDHEN, CDR2 SYDVKM. The CDR3 is 13 residues long. Study-level points and caveats: Persistent disease showed a preference for TRBV28, TRBJ1-2 and TRBJ2-5. No thyroid tissue was studied; the work used peripheral blood only.

Arm-PCR of CDR3 regions and iRepertoire HTBI primers were used to build TCR beta libraries. TCRdb analysed the multiplex PCR reads with MiXCR anew, one entry per CDR3 protein. The sample holds 700,000 or so distinct CDR3 sequences, about 30% seen once. The time point is: persistent/refractory GD, antithyroid drugs over 5 years with positive TRAb. PBMC RNA was the source of the TCR library. J is TRBJ2-1 and V is TRBV28; D gene ambiguous. The sequence came from a female donor with Graves disease. The sequenced sample was peripheral blood mononuclear cells (PBMCs), obtained when the disease was refractory, from a patient treated with antithyroid drugs. This chain's CDR3 is CASSPAGSNEQFF. The CDR3 DNA sequence: TGTGCCAGCAGTCCCGCCGGTAGCAATGAGCAGTTCTTC.